Listed here are 28 T cell receptor beta chains from one sample, sequenced in a study of T cells in localized non-small cell lung cancer. Using immunoSEQ multiplex PCR, the repertoire was profiled, and TCRdb retains in-frame clones only, with some absent. The sample holds about 36,000 clones, around nine tenths seen once. Sequencing was performed on peripheral blood, taken before any cancer treatment. Receptor source: a woman aged 35 to 70 with stage I lung adenocarcinoma.

The rearrangement joins TRBV2 to TRBJ2-7; D is unclear. V lost 8 bases to trimming and J lost 0 bases, with 11 bases between them. Looked up from germline, CDR1 is SNHLY and CDR2 is FYNNEI. The CDR3 runs 13 residues. DNA for the CDR3: TGTGCCAGCTCCCGCACCTTCTCCTACGAGCAGTACTTC. This sequence encodes CASSRTFSYEQYF.

The chain joins TRBV5-1 to TRBJ2-7, with 10 bases aligning to TRBD2. V lost 4 bases, J lost 5 bases, and 9 bases stayed unmatched. The germline V gene encodes CDR1 SGHRS and CDR2 YFSETQ. The CDR3 loop spans 15 amino acids. The CDR3 spells CASSLQVAGGDEQYF. The CDR3, as DNA: TGCGCCAGCAGCCTCCAGGTAGCGGGGGGCGACGAGCAGTACTTC. Complete variable domain (other parts from reference TRBV5-1 and TRBJ2-7): KAGVTQTPRYLIKTRGQQVTLSCSPISGHRSVSWYQQTPGQGLQFLFEYFSETQRNKGNFPGRFSGRQFSNSRSEMNVSTLELGDSALYLCASSLQVAGGDEQYFGPGTRLTVT.

The CDR3 DNA reads as TGTGCCAGCAGCCCTATGAGCGGGGGACATGAGCAGTTCTTC. Residues: CASSPMSGGHEQFF. This rearrangement joins TRBV5-4 to TRBJ2-1; 8 bases fit TRBD2. There are 14 residues in the CDR3. V was pared by 4 bases and J by 8 bases, with 8 bases of the junction left unmatched. The germline V gene encodes CDR1 SGHNT and CDR2 YYREEE (reference sequence).

The V gene is TRBV7-2, the J gene TRBJ1-5; D call uncertain. V lost 5 bases and J 7 bases, leaving 15 bases between the germline ends. The CDR3 spans 14 residues. The V gene's germline CDR1 is SGHTA and CDR2 FQGNSA. CDR3 in amino acids: CASSQTLSAQPQHF. DNA of the CDR3: TGTGCCAGCAGCCAGACATTGTCGGCGCAGCCCCAGCATTTT.

The V and J genes are TRBV28 and TRBJ2-3, with D perhaps matching TRBD2 (6 bases). The CDR3 has 15 residues. V lost 7 bases, J lost 3 bases, and 17 bases lay in between. The germline gives CDR1 MDHEN, CDR2 SYDVKM. The DNA for the CDR3 is TGTGCCAGCAACCTGGGGCGGGGTATAACAGATACGCAGTATTTT. Protein product: CASNLGRGITDTQYF.

The V and J genes are TRBV29-1 and TRBJ1-3; D not resolved. CDR1 is SQVTM, CDR2 ANQGSEA, per germline. The CDR3 is made up of 13 amino acids. The ends were cut back, 4 bases at V and 3 bases at J, with 10 bases in the middle. Written as DNA, the CDR3 is TGCAGCGTTGTGGGAGGACGTGGAAACACCATATATTTT. Protein: CSVVGGRGNTIYF.

The rearrangement links TRBV14 to TRBJ2-7, with 7 positions matching TRBD1. Per germline, CDR1 SGHDN and CDR2 FVKESK. This CDR3 spans 15 amino acids. CDR3 coding DNA: TGTGCGAGCCTCACCGGGACAGAGAAATTCTACGAGCAGTACTTC. Translation: CASLTGTEKFYEQYF.

The chain is built from TRBV15 and TRBJ2-1, with 12 nucleotides matching TRBD2. This CDR3 is 18 amino acids long. With 5 bases clipped from V and 4 bases from J, the junction kept 12 bases outside the gene matches. The V gene's germline CDR1 is LNHNV and CDR2 YYDKDF (reference sequence). Here the CDR3 DNA reads TGTGCCACCAGCGACCCTTCTAGCGGGGGGGCCCAGTACAATGAGCAGTTCTTC. Translation: CATSDPSSGGAQYNEQFF.

The rearrangement joins TRBV28 to TRBJ1-1; D is undetermined. CDR3 length: 12 amino acids. Per the germline V gene, CDR1 is MDHEN and CDR2 is SYDVKM. V lost 3 bases and J 8 bases, leaving 10 bases between the germline ends. In nucleotides, the CDR3 is TGTGCCAGCAGTTTCTCCCGCAGGGAAGCTTTCTTT. This sequence encodes CASSFSRREAFF.

This clone turned up a few times. The chain joins TRBV6-1 to TRBJ1-2; D is ambiguous. The V gene lost 4 bases and the J gene lost 4 bases, with 10 bases spanning the gap. The germline gives CDR1 MNHNS, CDR2 SASEGT. This CDR3 has 13 amino acids. The CDR3 protein is CASSGLGFYGYTF. CDR3 sequence (DNA): TGTGCCAGCAGTGGTCTGGGTTTCTATGGCTACACCTTC.

The rearrangement joins TRBV5-8 to TRBJ2-7; TRBD1 matches at 8 bases. The trim removed 7 bases at V and 0 bases at J, leaving 9 bases unmatched. Germline V gene sequence: CDR1 SGHTS, CDR2 YDEGEE. The CDR3 is made up of 15 amino acids. CDR3 in amino acids: CASVLQGASSYEQYF. The CDR3 nucleotides are TGTGCCAGCGTATTGCAGGGGGCCAGCTCCTACGAGCAGTACTTC.

The sample holds a few counts of this clone. This rearrangement joins TRBV7-2 to TRBJ1-1, with D uncertain. The germline CDR1 and CDR2 sequences are SGHTA and FQGNSA. V shed 5 bases and J shed 3 bases, with 10 bases lying between them. The CDR3 length is 13 residues. The CDR3 protein is CASSPGRYTEAFF. The CDR3 nucleotides read TGTGCCAGCAGCCCCGGACGGTACACTGAAGCTTTCTTT. The whole variable domain, filled in from reference TRBV7-2 and TRBJ1-1, reads GAGVSQSPSNKVTEKGKDVELRCDPISGHTALYWYRQSLGQGLEFLIYFQGNSAPDKSGLPSDRFSAERTGGSVSTLTIQRTQQEDSAVYLCASSPGRYTEAFFGQGTRLTVV.

The gene calls are TRBV10-1 and TRBJ1-5; the D is unclear. Germline V lookup: CDR1 WNHNN, CDR2 SYGVQD (reference sequence). The ends were cut back, 11 bases at V and 5 bases at J, with 7 bases in the middle. The CDR3 totals 10 residues. This chain's CDR3 is CALIDQPQHF. DNA of the CDR3: TGCGCCCTTATAGATCAGCCCCAGCATTTT.

This clone is a singleton in its sample. This chain links TRBV4-2 with TRBJ1-3, with 7 bases aligning to TRBD1. Looked up from germline, CDR1 is LGHNA and CDR2 is YNFKEQ. The V gene end was trimmed by 4 bases and the J gene end by 3 bases; junction bases not matched to a gene: 6. This CDR3 is built from 15 residues. DNA for the CDR3: TGTGCCAGCAGCCCCGGACAGGCCGATGGAAACACCATATATTTT. Encoded protein: CASSPGQADGNTIYF.

The chain recombines TRBV7-9 with TRBJ2-7, with D possibly matching TRBD1 (5 bases). The CDR3 extends over 13 amino acids. Germline lookup yields CDR1 SEHNR and CDR2 FQNEAQ (reference sequence). V was cut by 5 bases and J by 2 bases, with 10 bases left in between. The CDR3 region has the DNA TGTGCCAGCAGCCGAGACAGAGCCTACGAGCAGTACTTC. Translating it yields CASSRDRAYEQYF.

This chain connects TRBV28 to TRBJ1-3; 7 bases match TRBD1. CDR1 is MDHEN and CDR2 is SYDVKM in the germline V gene. J gave up 4 bases and V 4 bases, and 4 bases lay outside the gene matches. The CDR3 consists of 14 residues. In DNA, the CDR3 is TGTGCCAGCAGTTCACCGGGACAGGGAAACACCATATATTTT. Residues: CASSSPGQGNTIYF.

V gene TRBV7-8 combines with J gene TRBJ2-5; D is uncertain. Germline CDR1 reads SGHVS; CDR2 reads FQNEAQ. CDR3 length equals 15 residues. V gave up 1 base and J gave up 2 bases, with 11 bases separating them. The CDR3 sequence is CASSLGGRLQETQYF. Here the CDR3 DNA reads TGTGCCAGCAGCTTAGGTGGCAGATTACAAGAGACCCAGTACTTC.

The V gene is TRBV14, the J gene TRBJ2-4; maybe TRBD2 (7 bases). Trimming cost V 4 bases and J 3 bases, with 13 bases left between them. CDR1 and CDR2 (germline): SGHDN, FVKESK. The CDR3 covers 15 residues. The CDR3 sequence: CASSPGGGGKNIQYF. The CDR3 coding sequence is TGTGCCAGCAGCCCCGGGGGAGGGGGCAAAAACATTCAGTACTTC.

This clone occurred a few times. V is TRBV11-1 and J is TRBJ2-5; 8 bases agree with TRBD1. This CDR3 comprises 15 residues. Trimming took 1 base from V and 5 from J; bases not matched to a gene: 6. CDR1 and CDR2 from the germline V gene are SGHAT and FQDESV (reference sequence). The chain's CDR3 is CASSLEGQGIETQYF. Written as DNA, the CDR3 is TGTGCCAGCAGCTTAGAAGGACAGGGTATCGAGACCCAGTACTTC. Full variable domain (outside the CDR3, taken from reference TRBV11-1 and TRBJ2-5): EAEVAQSPRYKITEKSQAVAFWCDPISGHATLYWYRQILGQGPELLVQFQDESVVDDSQLPKDRFSAERLKGVDSTLKIQPAELGDSAMYLCASSLEGQGIETQYFGPGTRLLVL.

The chain uses TRBV11-2 and TRBJ2-1; D may be TRBD1 (6 bases). Looked up from germline, CDR1 is SGHAT and CDR2 is FQNNGV. The CDR3 has 15 residues. V lost 5 bases, J lost 7 bases, and 18 bases lay in between. The DNA for the CDR3 is TGTGCCAGCAGCCCAATGAGGGGGTTTAGGAATGAGCAGTTCTTC. Translation gives CASSPMRGFRNEQFF. Variable domain in full (rest from reference TRBV11-2 and TRBJ2-1): EAGVAQSPRYKIIEKRQSVAFWCNPISGHATLYWYQQILGQGPKLLIQFQNNGVVDDSQLPKDRFSAERLKGVDSTLKIQPAKLEDSAVYLCASSPMRGFRNEQFFGPGTRLTVL.

The chain joins TRBV18 to TRBJ2-1; 13 nucleotides align to TRBD2. The V segment lost 3 bases and the J segment 7 bases; nucleotides outside the gene matches: 6. The CDR3 loop spans 16 amino acids. Looked up from germline, CDR1 is KGHSH and CDR2 is LQKENI. Written as DNA, the CDR3 is TGTGCCAGCTCACCGCCGGGACTAGCGGGGAATAATGAGCAGTTCTTC. It translates to CASSPPGLAGNNEQFF.

The chain is built from TRBV5-1 and TRBJ1-2; D unresolved. V gave up 0 bases and J gave up 2 bases, with 8 bases separating them. Germline CDR1 and CDR2: SGHRS and YFSETQ. The CDR3 spans 14 residues. DNA of the CDR3: TGCGCCAGCAGCTTGGGAGCCAGAAACTATGGCTACACCTTC. This codes for CASSLGARNYGYTF.

The chain uses TRBV30 and TRBJ2-3; D is possibly TRBD2 (5 bases). Trimming shortened V by 1 base and J by 4 bases, and 15 bases separated the two germline ends. There are 15 residues in the CDR3. Germline values: CDR1 GTSNPN, CDR2 SVGIG (reference sequence). The DNA of the CDR3 is TGTGCCTGGAGTGGCGGGTCGGGGATGGCAGATACGCAGTATTTT. As protein: CAWSGGSGMADTQYF.

The chain carries TRBV4-2 and TRBJ2-1; D gene ambiguous. The CDR3 length is 15 residues. CDR1 is LGHNA, CDR2 YNFKEQ, per germline. V gave up 0 bases and J gave up 3 bases, with 9 bases separating them. CDR3 sequence: CASSQDGNNYNEQFF. In DNA form, the CDR3 reads TGTGCCAGCAGCCAAGACGGTAATAACTACAATGAGCAGTTCTTC.

V gene TRBV7-3 combines with J gene TRBJ2-3; tentatively, D is TRBD2 (6 bases). In germline, CDR1 is SGHTA, CDR2 FQGTGA. V shed 5 bases and J shed 2 bases, with 23 bases lying between them. The CDR3 covers 18 residues. CDR3 in DNA: TGTGCCAGCAGCCTTACCCGGGGGAGCCGAACGCTCACAGATACGCAGTATTTT. This translates into CASSLTRGSRTLTDTQYF.

Notes on this clone: Distinct nucleotide sequences in the sample also encode this CDR3. The V and J genes are TRBV2 and TRBJ2-6; the D is unclear. CDR1 and CDR2 (germline): SNHLY, FYNNEI. V lost 2 bases and J 1 base, leaving 3 bases between the germline ends. The CDR3 totals 14 residues. CDR3 in DNA: TGTGCCAGCAGTGAATTATCTGGGGCCAACGTCCTGACTTTC. Residues: CASSELSGANVLTF.

V is TRBV4-1 and J is TRBJ1-2; the D is unclear. V shed 3 bases and J shed 6 bases, with 20 bases lying between them. This CDR3 spans 16 amino acids. The germline V gene has CDR1 MGHRA and CDR2 YSYEKL. DNA of the CDR3: TGCGCCAGCAGCCACCCCTCAGAATCGCTCGGTGATGGCTACACCTTC. This codes for CASSHPSESLGDGYTF.

The rearrangement links TRBV10-1 to TRBJ1-2, with a tentative D call TRBD1 (5 bases). CDR3 size: 13 residues. Germline values: CDR1 WNHNN, CDR2 SYGVQD (reference sequence). Trimming stripped 6 bases from V and 8 bases from J, with 16 bases between. CDR3 sequence (DNA): TGCGCCAGCAGCAGCCAGGGTTGGGGCGGCTACACCTTC. The encoded protein is CASSSQGWGGYTF.